The 17 T cell receptor beta chains in this list originate from one sample, sequenced in a study of blood T cell repertoires in COVID-19. The method was immunoSEQ multiplex PCR; TCRdb's version includes in-frame clones alone and lacks a portion of them. This table has a few hundred thousand clones, around 87% appearing once. Sequences were obtained from peripheral blood. The receptors come from a woman aged 45 to 65 who had recovered from COVID-19.

The chain carries TRBV20-1 and TRBJ1-6; unclear D gene. Trimming took 6 bases from V and 7 from J, leaving 7 bases between them. This CDR3 is built from 11 residues. CDR1 and CDR2 from the germline V gene are DFQATT and SNEGSKA (reference sequence). The CDR3 DNA is TGCAGTGCGGGCGGGAATTCACCCCTCCACTTT. This translates into CSAGGNSPLHF.

The chain couples TRBV5-1 to TRBJ2-1; D not certain. CDR3 size: 16 residues. Germline loops: CDR1 SGHRS, CDR2 YFSETQ. V lost 1 base and J lost 3, with 14 bases in between. Here the CDR3 DNA reads TGCGCCAGCAGCTTGACGGCCGGCGGTGACTACAATGAGCAGTTCTTC. This translates into CASSLTAGGDYNEQFF.

The chain is built from TRBV10-3 and TRBJ2-7; perhaps TRBD1 as D (6 bases). The CDR3 is 14 residues long. Germline CDR1 reads ENHRY; CDR2 reads SYGVKD. V was cut by 4 bases and J by 4 bases, with 14 bases left in between. The CDR3 here is CAISGGGKSYEQYF. The CDR3, as DNA: TGTGCCATCAGTGGAGGGGGAAAGAGTTACGAGCAGTACTTC.

As for this clone: This could be a read error, since a much larger clone is one nucleotide away. Other DNA sequences in this sample translate to the same CDR3. V usage is TRBV5-4 and J usage is TRBJ1-2, with TRBD1 as a possible D gene (6 bases). The CDR3 covers 13 residues. Looked up from germline, CDR1 is SGHNT and CDR2 is YYREEE (reference sequence). Deletions cut 0 bases from V and 4 bases from J, with 7 bases between. The CDR3 loop reads CASSLDRVYGYTF. DNA of the CDR3: TGTGCCAGCAGCTTGGACAGGGTCTATGGCTACACCTTC.

This rearrangement joins TRBV18 to TRBJ1-4; 7 bases map to TRBD1. Losses at the gene ends were 5 bases for V and 3 bases for J; bases not matched to a gene: 18. Germline V gene sequence: CDR1 KGHSH, CDR2 LQKENI. The CDR3 totals 19 residues. This chain's CDR3 is CASSSTIGTANLPNEKLFF. Here the CDR3 DNA reads TGTGCCAGCTCATCCACTATCGGGACAGCGAATCTCCCTAATGAAAAACTGTTTTTT.

The genes are TRBV11-2 and TRBJ2-5; 13 bases are a match to TRBD2. Unmatched junction bases numbered 9, after V lost 0 bases and J lost 2 bases. The germline CDR1 and CDR2 sequences are SGHAT and FQNNGV. The CDR3 has 19 residues. CDR3 sequence (DNA): TGTGCCAGCAGCTTAGATCGGAGAAAGGGACTAGCGGGGCAAGAGACCCAGTACTTC. Its translation is CASSLDRRKGLAGQETQYF.

The V call is TRBV28, the J call TRBJ2-7, with a tentative D call TRBD2 (6 bases). The V end lost 6 bases, the J end lost 2 bases, and 14 bases lay between the germline ends. The V gene's germline CDR1 is MDHEN and CDR2 SYDVKM. CDR3 size: 14 residues. In DNA form, the CDR3 reads TGTGCCAGCAGCCGGACATGGGGGGCCTACGAGCAGTACTTC. It codes for CASSRTWGAYEQYF. Using reference TRBV28 and TRBJ2-7 for the parts outside the CDR3, the full variable domain is DVKVTQSSRYLVKRTGEKVFLECVQDMDHENMFWYRQDPGLGLRLIYFSYDVKMKEKGDIPEGYSVSREKKERFSLILESASTNQTSMYLCASSRTWGAYEQYFGPGTRLTVT.

The rearrangement joins TRBV2 to TRBJ2-7; 7 nucleotides match TRBD1. The germline V gene has CDR1 SNHLY and CDR2 FYNNEI. Unmatched junction bases numbered 2, after V lost 6 bases and J lost 6 bases. The CDR3 is 11 amino acids. CDR3 bases: TGTGCCAGCAGAACAGGGGCCGAGCAGTACTTC. Protein: CASRTGAEQYF.

This rearrangement joins TRBV4-2 to TRBJ1-2, with D maybe TRBD1 (5 bases). V was trimmed by 4 bases and J by 7 bases, leaving 13 bases between them. CDR3 size: 13 residues. Per the germline V gene, CDR1 is LGHNA and CDR2 is YNFKEQ. CDR3 protein: CASSPSGGGGYTF. The DNA of the CDR3 is TGTGCCAGCAGCCCCTCGGGCGGGGGTGGCTACACCTTC.

V is TRBV18 and J is TRBJ2-5, with 11 bases that match TRBD2. The CDR3 loop spans 16 amino acids. V was clipped by 2 bases and J by 2 bases; unmatched bases: 4. Looked up from germline, CDR1 is KGHSH and CDR2 is LQKENI. For the CDR3, the DNA is TGTGCCAGCTCACCATCAACTAGCGGGGGACAAGAGACCCAGTACTTC. This gives the protein CASSPSTSGGQETQYF.

This clone was seen a handful of times. J is TRBJ1-5 and V is TRBV28; 7 positions agree with TRBD1. This CDR3 has 15 amino acids. Germline values: CDR1 MDHEN, CDR2 SYDVKM. V trimming: 2 bases; J trimming: 6 bases; junction bases outside the gene matches: 7. The CDR3 loop reads CASSLHPGGRQPQHF. The CDR3 coding sequence is TGTGCCAGCAGTTTACATCCAGGGGGACGTCAGCCCCAGCATTTT.

This clone showed up just once. The rearrangement links TRBV19 to TRBJ1-5; possible D gene TRBD1, 5 bases. The CDR3 consists of 16 residues. The germline CDR1 and CDR2 sequences are LNHDA and SQIVND (reference sequence). Trimming took 3 bases from V and 0 from J, leaving 12 bases between them. The CDR3 nucleotides read TGTGCCAGTAGTATCCGGGGGACGGTTAGCAATCAGCCCCAGCATTTT. Amino acid sequence: CASSIRGTVSNQPQHF. Together with reference TRBV19 and TRBJ1-5, the CDR3 gives the full variable domain: DGGITQSPKYLFRKEGQNVTLSCEQNLNHDAMYWYRQDPGQGLRLIYYSQIVNDFQKGDIAEGYSVSREKKESFPLTVTSAQKNPTAFYLCASSIRGTVSNQPQHFGDGTRLSIL.

This sequence joins TRBV19 and TRBJ2-3, with no clear D. In germline, CDR1 is LNHDA, CDR2 SQIVND (reference sequence). CDR3 length equals 12 residues. The V end was cut by 7 bases, the J end by 5 bases, with 10 bases between. CDR3 nucleotide sequence: TGTGCCAGTAACGTCGGTGGAGATACGCAGTATTTT. Translation gives CASNVGGDTQYF.

The genes are TRBV19 and TRBJ1-5; no definite D call. Germline assignment: CDR1 LNHDA and CDR2 SQIVND (reference sequence). Trimming left V 6 bases short and J 4 bases short, with 10 bases between. The CDR3 extends over 13 amino acids. The CDR3 region has the DNA TGTGCCAGTAGCAACGACGGGAATCAGCCCCAGCATTTT. Amino acids: CASSNDGNQPQHF.

The V and J genes are TRBV5-4 and TRBJ1-4; D is perhaps TRBD1 (6 bases). The CDR3 is 18 residues long. Deletions cut 4 bases from V and 3 bases from J, with 22 bases between. The germline V gene encodes CDR1 SGHNT and CDR2 YYREEE (reference sequence). CDR3 coding DNA: TGTGCCAGCAGCGCGTTTTCGGGAACAGGGAACCCTAATGAAAAACTGTTTTTT. This codes for CASSAFSGTGNPNEKLFF. The full variable domain, completed using reference TRBV5-4 and TRBJ1-4, is ETGVTQSPTHLIKTRGQQVTLRCSSQSGHNTVSWYQQALGQGPQFIFQYYREEENGRGNFPPRFSGLQFPNYSSELNVNALELDDSALYLCASSAFSGTGNPNEKLFFGSGTQLSVL.

The V gene is TRBV7-2, the J gene TRBJ2-1, with 15 bases that match TRBD2. CDR3 length equals 17 residues. The germline V gene encodes CDR1 SGHTA and CDR2 FQGNSA. V lost 5 bases to trimming and J lost 12 bases; unmatched junction nucleotides: 14. CDR3: CASSMSGLAGGPVGQFF. The CDR3 DNA follows: TGTGCCAGCAGCATGAGCGGACTAGCGGGGGGGCCAGTTGGGCAGTTCTTC.

The rearrangement joins TRBV18 to TRBJ2-5; tentative D call: TRBD1 (6 bases). The V and J ends lost 6 bases and 5 bases respectively, with 13 bases between them. Germline V gene lookup returns CDR1 KGHSH and CDR2 LQKENI. This CDR3 is built from 13 residues. CDR3 protein: CASSQGSLETQYF. The DNA of the CDR3 is TGTGCCAGCTCCCAGGGGAGTCTGGAGACCCAGTACTTC. Full variable domain (remainder filled in from reference TRBV18 and TRBJ2-5): NAGVMQNPRHLVRRRGQEARLRCSPMKGHSHVYWYRQLPEEGLKFMVYLQKENIIDESGMPKERFSAEFPKEGPSILRIQQVVRGDSAAYFCASSQGSLETQYFGPGTRLLVL.